Shown below are 8 T cell receptor beta chains from a single sample sequenced in a study of tumor-infiltrating lymphocytes in localized non-small cell lung cancer. Method: immunoSEQ multiplex PCR; TCRdb's copy keeps in-frame clones and lacks some. The table records over 12,000 clones, about four fifths of them present only once. The material sequenced was lung tumor tissue. The receptors shown here come from a human donor with non-small cell lung cancer.

This chain joins TRBV2 and TRBJ1-1; D not certain. V was trimmed by 7 bases and J by 1 base, leaving 13 bases between them. The V gene's germline CDR1 is SNHLY and CDR2 FYNNEI. The CDR3 is made up of 14 amino acids. The CDR3 here is CASKIVRSNTEAFF. CDR3 nucleotides: TGTGCCAGCAAGATAGTAAGGTCGAACACTGAAGCTTTCTTT.

This sequence joins TRBV2 and TRBJ2-3; a weak D match, TRBD2 (6 bases). CDR1 is SNHLY, CDR2 FYNNEI, per germline. This CDR3 comprises 15 residues. Trimming removed 4 bases from V and 1 base from J, with 12 bases in between. This CDR3 reads CASSVLGGGTDTQYF. CDR3 sequence (DNA): TGTGCCAGCAGTGTCCTGGGCGGGGGCACAGATACGCAGTATTTT.

This clone was found once. The chain employs TRBV19 and TRBJ2-7; weak D call: TRBD2 (6 bases). From germline, CDR1 is LNHDA and CDR2 SQIVND (reference sequence). The V end lost 9 bases, the J end lost 6 bases, and 18 bases lay between the germline ends. The CDR3 spans 13 residues. The CDR3 spells CASGGVAAGEQYF. The DNA for the CDR3 is TGTGCCAGCGGAGGGGTCGCGGCGGGCGAGCAGTACTTC.

The CDR3 DNA is TGTGCCAGCAGTCCATCGACAGGGGAACGAGGCGGCTACACCTTC. Amino acid sequence: CASSPSTGERGGYTF. This rearrangement joins TRBV28 to TRBJ1-2, with 8 bases aligning to TRBD1. Germline V lookup: CDR1 MDHEN, CDR2 SYDVKM. The CDR3 has 15 residues. V lost 5 bases, J lost 8 bases, and 13 bases stayed unmatched.

The table lists this clone with a count of one. V usage is TRBV5-6 and J usage is TRBJ2-3; D may be TRBD1 or TRBD2 (6 bases each). Trimming removed 4 bases from V and 0 bases from J, with 15 bases in between. The germline gives CDR1 SGHDT, CDR2 YYEEEE. The CDR3 has 16 residues. Here the CDR3 reads CASSPGGGPSTDTQYF. DNA for the CDR3: TGTGCCAGCAGCCCGGGTGGGGGGCCGAGCACAGATACGCAGTATTTT.

The chain couples TRBV30 to TRBJ2-3, with D unresolved. Trimming pared 2 bases from V and 1 base from J, leaving 13 bases between. The V gene's germline CDR1 is GTSNPN and CDR2 SVGIG (reference sequence). The CDR3 runs 15 residues. The CDR3 nucleotides read TGTGCCTGGAGTCGCTCCACATCTGGCACAGATACGCAGTATTTT. This gives the protein CAWSRSTSGTDTQYF. The full variable domain, its missing parts supplied by reference TRBV30 and TRBJ2-3, is SQTIHQWPATLVQPVGSPLSLECTVEGTSNPNLYWYRQAAGRGLQLLFYSVGIGQISSEVPQNLSASRPQDRQFILSSKKLLLSDSGFYLCAWSRSTSGTDTQYFGPGTRLTVL.

The chain is built from TRBV7-2 and TRBJ2-1, with D hard to call. Germline V gene data show CDR1 as SGHTA and CDR2 as FQGNSA. The CDR3 contains 12 residues. The V end lost 5 bases, the J end lost 12 bases, and 14 bases lay between the germline ends. Here the CDR3 DNA reads TGTGCCAGCAGCCCCAGGTCTCTGGGGCAGTTCTTC. Translating gives CASSPRSLGQFF.

The CDR3 loop is CASSLEQNTEAFF. CDR3 nucleotides: TGTGCCAGCAGCTTGGAGCAGAACACTGAAGCTTTCTTT. The genes are TRBV7-6 and TRBJ1-1, with D unclear. With 3 bases removed from V and 1 base from J, the gap between germline ends came to 6 bases. Germline V gives CDR1 SGHVS, CDR2 FNYEAQ. This CDR3 is built from 13 residues.